A single sample is the source of the 11 T cell receptor beta chains below, sequenced in a study of response to subunit inactivated influenza vaccine (dated by TCRdb to the late 2010s). The method behind the library was RT-PCR. The instrument was an Illumina HiSeq 2500. TCRdb's own reprocessing of the public reads used fastp at Q25 and MiXCR and kept productive beta chains. Identical CDR3 proteins give one entry, which carries the most common genes and DNA. The table for this sample lists around 540,000 distinct CDR3 sequences; about 11% of them were counted only once. The top ten clonotypes cover about 9.4% of the sample. The sequenced sample was PBMCs from blood, obtained on the day of vaccination. Source of these receptors: a man in his fifties who received an inactivated influenza vaccine. Donor details come from another sample of the same person, matched by shared clones.

Many counts were recorded for this clonotype. This sequence joins TRBV10-3 and TRBJ2-1, with D possibly called TRBD1 or TRBD2 (6 bases each). Between the trimmed V and J ends, which lost 6 bases and 7 bases, there was a span of 19 bases. This CDR3 is built from 15 residues. CDR1 is ENHRY and CDR2 is SYGVKD in the germline V gene. The CDR3 protein is CAIREEGGAGNEQFF. DNA for the CDR3: TGTGCCATCAGAGAGGAGGGGGGCGCCGGGAATGAGCAGTTCTTC.

This clonotype was seen more than once but under ten times. The chain is built from TRBV2 and TRBJ2-7; D uncertain. CDR1 and CDR2 (germline): SNHLY, FYNNEI. The length of the CDR3 is 12 residues. The V gene lost 6 bases and the J gene lost 6 bases, with 12 bases spanning the gap. The CDR3 bases are TGTGCCAGCAGATGGGTTGGGTTCGAGCAGTACTTC. It codes for CASRWVGFEQYF.

V is TRBV5-1 and J is TRBJ2-7, with a possible D match to TRBD1 (6 bases). The CDR3 sequence is 15 residues long. Germline-derived CDR1 and CDR2 are SGHRS and YFSETQ. The V and J ends lost 6 bases and 5 bases respectively, with 21 bases between them. The CDR3 sequence: CASKVIGGALDEQYF. The CDR3 region has the DNA TGCGCCAGCAAAGTCATAGGGGGAGCCCTGGACGAGCAGTACTTC.

This clonotype was picked up many times. The genes are TRBV12-3 or TRBV12-4 and TRBJ1-1; maybe TRBD1 (5 bases). V lost 1 base and J 11 bases, leaving 14 bases between the germline ends. CDR3 length: 13 amino acids. CDR3 sequence reads: CASSLGTRLVAFF. The CDR3 DNA is TGTGCCAGCAGTTTAGGGACACGTTTAGTGGCTTTCTTT.

This chain links TRBV29-1 with TRBJ1-5; D unresolved. V shed 4 bases and J shed 0 bases, with 16 bases lying between them. There are 16 residues in the CDR3. Per germline, CDR1 SQVTM and CDR2 ANQGSEA. CDR3 nucleotide sequence: TGCAGCGTTGCGGCAAGGAGGGTCGTTAGCAATCAGCCCCAGCATTTT. This sequence encodes CSVAARRVVSNQPQHF.

Remarks on this clonotype: One junction end disagrees with the germline gene, perhaps due to a read error. CDR3 nucleotide sequence: TGTGCCAGAAGCTTACCGGGACAGGGGAGCCACATTCAGTACTTC. Its protein product is CARSLPGQGSHIQYF. The rearrangement links TRBV7-2 to TRBJ2-4; TRBD1 matches at 10 bases. CDR1 and CDR2 (germline): SGHTA, FQGNSA. The CDR3 is 15 amino acids.

The chain joins TRBV9 to TRBJ2-1, with D uncertain. The germline gives CDR1 SGDLS, CDR2 YYNGEE. The V and J ends lost 0 bases and 0 bases respectively, with 7 bases between them. This CDR3 spans 15 amino acids. The CDR3 sequence is CASSVESSSYNEQFF. The CDR3 DNA follows: TGTGCCAGCAGCGTAGAATCGAGCTCCTACAATGAGCAGTTCTTC.

This clonotype was counted only a few times. This sequence joins TRBV5-1 and TRBJ2-1; 10 bases are a match to TRBD1. With V trimmed by 0 bases and J by 7 bases, 7 bases remained unmatched. The CDR3 covers 16 residues. Germline lookup yields CDR1 SGHRS and CDR2 YFSETQ. This chain's CDR3 is CASSLAGQGPMNEQFF. The CDR3 region has the DNA TGCGCCAGCAGCTTGGCGGGACAGGGGCCTATGAATGAGCAGTTCTTC.

This clonotype was seen a few times. J is TRBJ2-7 and V is TRBV20-1; 15 nucleotides agree with TRBD2. The germline gives CDR1 DFQATT, CDR2 SNEGSKA (reference sequence). V gave up 4 bases and J gave up 2 bases; unmatched junction bases: 6. This CDR3 is 16 amino acids long. CDR3 amino acids: CSANGLAGGNPYEQYF. CDR3 bases: TGCAGTGCTAACGGACTAGCGGGAGGGAACCCCTACGAGCAGTACTTC.

J is TRBJ2-1 and V is TRBV12-3 or TRBV12-4; 9 positions match TRBD2. V gave up 5 bases and J gave up 2 bases; unmatched junction bases: 7. The CDR3 sequence is 16 residues long. CDR3 residues: CASSHSAGGPYNEQFF. Written as DNA, the CDR3 is TGTGCCAGCAGTCACTCAGCGGGAGGACCCTACAATGAGCAGTTCTTC.

This clonotype has only a few counts. The V call is TRBV6-1, the J call TRBJ2-5; D possibly corresponds to TRBD1 (5 bases). This CDR3 contains 15 residues. CDR1 is MNHNS and CDR2 is SASEGT in the germline V gene. V was pared by 1 base and J by 3 bases, with 12 bases between. The CDR3 here is CASSEGEATEETQYF. The CDR3 DNA follows: TGTGCCAGCAGTGAAGGAGAGGCGACAGAAGAGACCCAGTACTTC.